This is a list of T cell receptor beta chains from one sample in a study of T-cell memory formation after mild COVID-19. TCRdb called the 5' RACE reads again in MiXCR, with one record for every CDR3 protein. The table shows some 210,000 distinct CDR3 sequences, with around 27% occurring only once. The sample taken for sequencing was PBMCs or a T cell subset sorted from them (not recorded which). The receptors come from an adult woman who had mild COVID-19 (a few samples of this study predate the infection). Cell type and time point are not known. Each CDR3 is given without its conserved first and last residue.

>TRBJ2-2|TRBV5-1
ASSSDGELF
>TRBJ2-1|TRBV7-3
ASSLTSGRADEQF
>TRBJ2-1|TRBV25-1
ASSLLGGVRNEQF
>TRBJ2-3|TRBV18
ASSPLSTDTQY
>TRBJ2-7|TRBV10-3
AISEAGSSYEQY
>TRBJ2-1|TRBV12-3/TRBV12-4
ASRASGSSYNEQF
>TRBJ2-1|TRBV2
ATTGGRYNEQF
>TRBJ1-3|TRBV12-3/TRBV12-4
ASSSRLTGRSGNTIY
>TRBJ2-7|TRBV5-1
ASSPRTSRSYEQY
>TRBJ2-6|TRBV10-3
AISESRGAGPSGANVLT
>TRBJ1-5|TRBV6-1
ASTDWEGNQPQH
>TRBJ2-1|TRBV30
AWSVGAGSYNEQF
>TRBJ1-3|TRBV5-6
ASSFKDRQNSGNTIY
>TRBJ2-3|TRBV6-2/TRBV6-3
ASSYGSKDTQY
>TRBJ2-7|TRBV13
ASSLDGETGGRYEQY
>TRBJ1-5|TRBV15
ATALFQGQPQH
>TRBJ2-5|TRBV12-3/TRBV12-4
ASMGSPTRGRETQY
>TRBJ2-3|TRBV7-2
ASSQWGDTQY
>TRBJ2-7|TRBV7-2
ASSFNRVSEQY
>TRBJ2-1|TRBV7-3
ASSSADNEQF
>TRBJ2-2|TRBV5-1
ASSGTGNTGELF
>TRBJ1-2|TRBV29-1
SAGTGIHYGYT
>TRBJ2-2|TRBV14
ASSQPQDGNTGELF
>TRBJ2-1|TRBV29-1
SVDVSGPEQF
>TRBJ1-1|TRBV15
ATALDEGRTEAF
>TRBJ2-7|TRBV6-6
ASSYSVGAGYEQY
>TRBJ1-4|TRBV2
ASSEASEKLF
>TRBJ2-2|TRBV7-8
ASSLAGGQPELF
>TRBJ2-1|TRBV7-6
ASSLISGGAHNEQF
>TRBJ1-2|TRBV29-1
SVSRTDYGYT
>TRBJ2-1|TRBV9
ASSPRGVGYNEQF
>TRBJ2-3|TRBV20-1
SALGRGRTDTQY
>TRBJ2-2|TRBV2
ASRGTSARYDTGELF
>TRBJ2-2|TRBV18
ASSGREPAPSVELF
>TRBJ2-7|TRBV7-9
ASSLDRLGIIHEQY
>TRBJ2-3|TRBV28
ASLDRTFTDTQY
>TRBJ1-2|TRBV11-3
ASSPQGYYGYT